Listed below are T cell receptor beta chains from one sample, sequenced in a study of monozygotic twins with inflammatory bowel disease. After re-calling the 5' RACE reads, TCRdb lists one entry per CDR3 protein, DNA absent. This repertoire includes roughly 200,000 distinct CDR3 sequences. Sequences were obtained from blood. These receptors were collected from a human donor with ulcerative colitis or Crohn's disease, or a healthy co-twin of an affected twin (not recorded which). Both conserved end residues are part of each CDR3. Expanded clones get a size class; other rows say once, few or many, or leave the size out.

V gene: TRBV5-1; J gene: TRBJ1-2; clone size: -; CDR3 protein: CASSLDTGRSDGYTF
V gene: TRBV12-3/TRBV12-4; J gene: TRBJ1-1; clone size: -; CDR3 protein: CASSPGTANTNTEAFF
V gene: TRBV6-1; J gene: TRBJ2-3; clone size: -; CDR3 protein: CASSEALMGDTQYF
V gene: TRBV7-9; J gene: TRBJ2-2; clone size: -; CDR3 protein: CASSMPRDRDTGELFF
V gene: TRBV27; J gene: TRBJ2-3; clone size: -; CDR3 protein: CASSSNLALSTDTQYF
V gene: TRBV4-2; J gene: TRBJ2-5; clone size: -; CDR3 protein: CASSPGLAVETQYF
V gene: TRBV7-2; J gene: TRBJ1-5; clone size: -; CDR3 protein: CASSFTGGLGQPQHF
V gene: TRBV9; J gene: TRBJ1-1; clone size: -; CDR3 protein: CASSVDSYLTEAFF
V gene: TRBV5-1; J gene: TRBJ2-1; clone size: -; CDR3 protein: CASSLVFRDEQFF
V gene: TRBV12-3/TRBV12-4; J gene: TRBJ1-6; clone size: -; CDR3 protein: CASSRRQESPLHF
V gene: TRBV5-1; J gene: TRBJ2-7; clone size: -; CDR3 protein: CASSLVTSYEQYF
V gene: TRBV7-3; J gene: TRBJ2-5; clone size: -; CDR3 protein: CASSLTGGLQETQYF
V gene: TRBV27; J gene: TRBJ1-1; clone size: -; CDR3 protein: CASSGQGKNIEAFF
V gene: TRBV4-2; J gene: TRBJ2-3; clone size: -; CDR3 protein: CASSQNAGQGPDTQYF
V gene: TRBV5-1; J gene: TRBJ2-2; clone size: -; CDR3 protein: CASSLLVSGRTGELFF
V gene: TRBV7-9; J gene: TRBJ2-7; clone size: -; CDR3 protein: CASSHPAGTTNEQYF
V gene: TRBV6-6; J gene: TRBJ2-5; clone size: -; CDR3 protein: CASSRKSGSETQYF
V gene: TRBV5-6; J gene: TRBJ2-3; clone size: -; CDR3 protein: CASNPSGLAGSTDTQYF
V gene: TRBV7-2; J gene: TRBJ2-2; clone size: -; CDR3 protein: CASSLAVSAGELFF
V gene: TRBV19; J gene: TRBJ1-4; clone size: -; CDR3 protein: CASLHLTGYEKLFF
V gene: TRBV29-1; J gene: TRBJ2-7; clone size: -; CDR3 protein: CSVEIQGLGSEQYF
V gene: TRBV21-1; J gene: TRBJ2-5; clone size: -; CDR3 protein: CASSAGLASIQETQYF
V gene: TRBV10-3; J gene: TRBJ2-2; clone size: -; CDR3 protein: CAITDDRTGELFF
V gene: TRBV5-1; J gene: TRBJ1-2; clone size: -; CDR3 protein: CASSPNTGVGYGYTF
V gene: TRBV3-1; J gene: TRBJ2-2; clone size: -; CDR3 protein: CASSQVRVTGELFF
V gene: TRBV5-6; J gene: TRBJ1-2; clone size: -; CDR3 protein: CASSSLRQNYGYTF
V gene: TRBV19; J gene: TRBJ2-1; clone size: -; CDR3 protein: CASSPLGTSGGGEQFF
V gene: TRBV9; J gene: TRBJ1-2; clone size: -; CDR3 protein: CASSPSWTKDYGYTF
V gene: TRBV5-1; J gene: TRBJ2-1; clone size: -; CDR3 protein: CASSLSRGDGEQFF
V gene: TRBV20-1; J gene: TRBJ1-3; clone size: -; CDR3 protein: CSAREYRSSGNTIYF
V gene: TRBV20-1; J gene: TRBJ2-3; clone size: -; CDR3 protein: CSARREFGTDTQYF
V gene: TRBV5-1; J gene: TRBJ1-6; clone size: -; CDR3 protein: CASSLTGTGGFSPLHF
V gene: TRBV9; J gene: TRBJ2-2; clone size: -; CDR3 protein: CASSVAGPNTGELFF
V gene: TRBV7-9; J gene: TRBJ1-4; clone size: large; CDR3 protein: CASRPGEGNEKLFF
V gene: TRBV7-2; J gene: TRBJ1-2; clone size: -; CDR3 protein: CASSLTGAGLSNYGYTF
V gene: TRBV6-1; J gene: TRBJ2-1; clone size: -; CDR3 protein: CASSPTSGRRGPHNEQFF
V gene: TRBV7-9; J gene: TRBJ2-5; clone size: -; CDR3 protein: CASSFGVQPQETQYF
V gene: TRBV14; J gene: TRBJ1-1; clone size: -; CDR3 protein: CASSVGQVMNTEAFF
V gene: TRBV18; J gene: TRBJ2-3; clone size: -; CDR3 protein: CASSQGEGRSDTQYF
V gene: TRBV11-2; J gene: TRBJ1-1; clone size: -; CDR3 protein: CASSSNSLRGKNTEAFF
V gene: TRBV29-1; J gene: TRBJ1-2; clone size: -; CDR3 protein: CSVVSGADYGYTF
V gene: TRBV18; J gene: TRBJ1-3; clone size: -; CDR3 protein: CASSPEGSSGNTIYF
V gene: TRBV5-8; J gene: TRBJ1-5; clone size: -; CDR3 protein: CASSLSRVPNQPQHF
V gene: TRBV18; J gene: TRBJ1-5; clone size: -; CDR3 protein: CASSLQARVGQPQHF
V gene: TRBV12-3/TRBV12-4; J gene: TRBJ2-5; clone size: -; CDR3 protein: CASSRTMAQETQYF
V gene: TRBV18; J gene: TRBJ1-1; clone size: -; CDR3 protein: CASSPGHWDTEAFF
V gene: TRBV6-1; J gene: TRBJ1-1; clone size: -; CDR3 protein: CASRGAGGENTEAFF
V gene: TRBV7-8; J gene: TRBJ1-1; clone size: -; CDR3 protein: CASSLGDLGGTEAFF
V gene: TRBV3-1; J gene: TRBJ1-2; clone size: -; CDR3 protein: CASRASGGDYGYTF
V gene: TRBV2; J gene: TRBJ1-5; clone size: -; CDR3 protein: CASSDRMGNQPQHF
V gene: TRBV5-1; J gene: TRBJ2-3; clone size: -; CDR3 protein: CASSLAGGAMVDTQYF
V gene: TRBV20-1; J gene: TRBJ2-6; clone size: -; CDR3 protein: CSASYRQGTSGANVLTF